What follows describes a single T cell receptor (beta chain). Clones were sequenced by immunoSEQ multiplex PCR, and TCRdb holds only the in-frame ones, with some missing. The top ten clones hold around 10% of a sample with just under 65,000 clones, just under 85% of them seen once. No patient had autoimmune disease or received systemic immunosuppression. The CDR3 consists of 17 residues. Per germline, CDR1 LGHNT and CDR2 FRNRAP. V lost 5 bases and J lost 6; bases outside the gene matches: 13. This sample was taken from a study of OX40 agonist ivuxolimab in advanced cancers. Study information: Antecedent anti-PD-1, anti-PD-L1 or anti-CTLA-4 therapy was permissible, with roughly 40% having received some.

The sequence was obtained from an adult with an advanced solid tumor such as melanoma, head and neck, liver or kidney cancer. The gene calls are TRBV12-5 and TRBJ2-1; 10 bases are a match to TRBD2. Sequenced material: CD4+ or CD8+ T cells sorted from blood, taken in a trial of the OX40 agonist ivuxolimab. CDR3 loop: CASGRGLAVPRGNEQFF. In DNA, the CDR3 is TGTGCTAGTGGTCGCGGACTAGCGGTCCCCAGGGGCAATGAGCAGTTCTTC.